The entry below gives a single T cell receptor beta chain sequence along with its context. As yet, its antigen is unknown. Both 60 Vbeta primers and 13 Jbeta primers went into the PCR. TCRdb keeps only in-frame clones here, not all; method: immunoSEQ multiplex PCR. Of tens of thousands of clones in the sample, around four fifths were seen once. Germline-derived CDR1 and CDR2 are SEHNR and FQNEAQ (reference sequence). The V end lost 1 base, the J end lost 3 bases, and 7 bases lay between the germline ends. The CDR3 sequence is 14 residues long. This entry is derived from a study of cytomegalovirus exposure and HLA in healthy donors. Study overall: Earlier, 150 million to 200 million T cells were analyzed, and about 100 million unique TCR beta sequences were found among them.

Study outcomes and limitations: Clonal expansion, a later analysis showed, was greater in HLA-associated TCR beta chains than in equally common others. Most observed TCR sequences were rare, whereas some public TCRs were detected in many donors.

This receptor was identified in a woman aged 25 to 45 in good health and CMV-seronegative. The specimen was PBMCs. The J gene is TRBJ2-1, the V gene TRBV7-9; D perhaps matches TRBD2 (6 bases). The CDR3 loop is CASSLGGIYNEQFF. CDR3 DNA: TGTGCCAGCAGCTTAGGCGGGATCTACAATGAGCAGTTCTTC.